This T cell receptor (beta chain) emerged from a study of cytomegalovirus exposure and HLA in healthy donors. Across the study: An early release of data contained around 80 million unique TCRs, which came from HLA-typed donors. Points from the study as a whole: Donors were assumed by presence/absence analyses to have roughly uniform sequencing depth.

Use of 60 Vbeta and 13 Jbeta primers characterized the PCR. Assay: immunoSEQ multiplex PCR; the TCRdb copy retains only in-frame clones and omits some. The sample comprises 170,000 or so clones, less than 90% of which are singletons, and approximately 2% rests with the top ten. As regards this clone: Its antigen is currently unknown.

Germline CDR1 reads MNHNY; CDR2 reads SVGAGI (reference sequence). The J segment lost 2 bases and the V segment lost 7 bases, leaving 4 bases of the junction unmatched. CDR3 length equals 14 residues. The specimen was PBMCs. The gene calls are TRBV6-6 and TRBJ2-1; 8 bases align to TRBD2. The TCR originated in a woman aged 18-35 years in good health and CMV-seronegative. CDR3 in amino acids: CASTPGGPYNEQFF. The CDR3 DNA reads TGTGCCAGCACACCGGGGGGGCCCTACAATGAGCAGTTCTTC.